The 10 T cell receptor beta chains given below trace back to one sample, sequenced in a study of T cell responses to AZD1222 COVID-19 vaccine. Clones were read by immunoSEQ multiplex PCR, and TCRdb kept only the in-frame ones, dropping some. The sample holds under 200,000 clones, around 90% seen once. Specimen: peripheral blood, collected 28 days after the second dose of the MenACWY control vaccine. The receptors were sampled from an adult who received the MenACWY meningococcal vaccine as a control.

The V gene is TRBV27, the J gene TRBJ2-3; no definite D call. Trimming cost V 1 base and J 1 base, with 3 bases left between them. Germline CDR1 MNHEY, CDR2 SMNVEV (reference sequence). This CDR3 contains 13 residues. The CDR3 DNA is TGTGCCAGCAGTTTATGGGGCACAGATACGCAGTATTTT. Its protein is CASSLWGTDTQYF.

CDR3 sequence reads: CASSPSGGGEQYF. CDR3 bases: TGTGCCAGCAGCCCCTCCGGGGGCGGGGAGCAGTACTTC. This sequence joins TRBV7-6 and TRBJ2-7; D tentatively fits TRBD1 or TRBD2 (6 bases each). The germline gives CDR1 SGHVS, CDR2 FNYEAQ. The CDR3 is 13 amino acids. Deletions cut 5 bases from V and 7 bases from J, with 15 bases between.

This chain joins TRBV3-1 (or the pseudogene TRBV3-2) and TRBJ2-3, with D uncertain. Trimming removed 3 bases from V and 3 bases from J, with 1 base in between. Germline-derived CDR1 and CDR2 are LGHDT and YNNKEL (reference sequence). CDR3 size: 11 residues. The CDR3 loop is CASSQTDTQYF. CDR3 sequence (DNA): TGTGCCAGCAGCCAGACAGATACGCAGTATTTT.

The V and J genes are TRBV19 and TRBJ2-5, with D hard to call. Trimming took 10 bases from V and 5 from J, leaving 14 bases between them. CDR1 and CDR2 (germline): LNHDA, SQIVND (reference sequence). There are 12 residues in the CDR3. CDR3 amino acids: CATAGAPETQYF. The DNA for the CDR3 is TGTGCCACAGCCGGTGCCCCCGAGACCCAGTACTTC. Filled out from reference TRBV19 and TRBJ2-5, the complete variable domain reads DGGITQSPKYLFRKEGQNVTLSCEQNLNHDAMYWYRQDPGQGLRLIYYSQIVNDFQKGDIAEGYSVSREKKESFPLTVTSAQKNPTAFYLCATAGAPETQYFGPGTRLLVL.

The rearrangement joins TRBV30 to TRBJ2-3; 12 bases fit TRBD1. CDR1 is GTSNPN and CDR2 is SVGIG in the germline V gene (reference sequence). The V gene end was trimmed by 4 bases and the J gene end by 1 base; junction bases not matched to a gene: 27. This CDR3 is built from 23 residues. The CDR3 spells CAWNFYRDRGRNNGFSGTDTQYF. CDR3 coding DNA: TGTGCCTGGAACTTTTACCGGGACAGGGGGCGAAATAACGGTTTTTCGGGCACAGATACGCAGTATTTT. Filled out from reference TRBV30 and TRBJ2-3, the complete variable domain reads SQTIHQWPATLVQPVGSPLSLECTVEGTSNPNLYWYRQAAGRGLQLLFYSVGIGQISSEVPQNLSASRPQDRQFILSSKKLLLSDSGFYLCAWNFYRDRGRNNGFSGTDTQYFGPGTRLTVL.

V usage is TRBV4-3 and J usage is TRBJ2-3; 7 nucleotides agree with TRBD2. This CDR3 contains 16 residues. V lost 2 bases, J lost 3 bases, and 8 bases stayed unmatched. CDR1 is LGHNA and CDR2 is YSLEER in the germline V gene. The CDR3 here is CASSQQAAGETDTQYF. The CDR3 coding sequence is TGCGCCAGCAGCCAACAAGCGGCGGGAGAAACAGATACGCAGTATTTT.

The chain has TRBV28 and TRBJ2-1, with D perhaps matching TRBD2 (6 bases). Germline CDR1 MDHEN, CDR2 SYDVKM. The germline V and J ends were trimmed by 3 bases and 2 bases, with 14 bases remaining between them. This CDR3 region has 16 residues. CDR3 loop: CASSLVDSGTYNEQFF. Written as DNA, the CDR3 is TGTGCCAGCAGTTTGGTTGATAGCGGTACCTACAATGAGCAGTTCTTC.

The chain recombines TRBV6-1 with TRBJ2-3; 8 bases match TRBD2. The V segment lost 4 bases and the J segment 1 base; nucleotides outside the gene matches: 7. The CDR3 length is 16 residues. Germline values: CDR1 MNHNS, CDR2 SASEGT. The DNA of the CDR3 is TGTGCCAGCAGTGTATCGAGCGGGAGTCGCACAGATACGCAGTATTTT. Its translation: CASSVSSGSRTDTQYF.

V and J are TRBV6-5 and TRBJ1-2; a weak D match, TRBD1 (6 bases). V was pared by 7 bases and J by 2 bases, with 8 bases between. In germline, CDR1 is MNHEY, CDR2 SVGAGI. The length of the CDR3 is 12 residues. CDR3 nucleotides: TGTGCCAGCATGGACAGAAACTATGGCTACACCTTC. Translated, it gives CASMDRNYGYTF.

This chain uses TRBV12-5 with TRBJ1-2; D remains ambiguous. From germline, CDR1 is LGHNT and CDR2 FRNRAP. Between the trimmed V and J ends, which lost 0 bases and 4 bases, there was a span of 9 bases. The CDR3 spans 14 residues. CDR3 amino acids: CASGLVSGFYGYTF. The CDR3 DNA is TGTGCTAGTGGTTTGGTATCCGGCTTCTATGGCTACACCTTC. Filled out from reference TRBV12-5 and TRBJ1-2, the complete variable domain reads DARVTQTPRHKVTEMGQEVTMRCQPILGHNTVFWYRQTMMQGLELLAYFRNRAPLDDSGMPKDRFSAEMPDATLATLKIQPSEPRDSAVYFCASGLVSGFYGYTFGSGTRLTVV.